What follows are 20 T cell receptor beta chains derived from one specimen sequenced in a study of somatic mutations in cytotoxic T cells in rheumatoid arthritis. Only in-frame clones appear in the TCRdb table, and some are missing; sequencing was by immunoSEQ multiplex PCR. The profile covers some 10,000 clones, with roughly 90% appearing a single time and 0.9% to 1.2% taken by the ten largest. The specimen was CD4+ T cells sorted from blood. Receptors were obtained from a woman aged 18 to 35 with rheumatoid arthritis.

This rearrangement joins TRBV7-9 to TRBJ1-1; TRBD1 aligns across 7 bases. The CDR3 is 14 amino acids. Losses at the gene ends were 0 bases for V and 8 bases for J; bases not matched to a gene: 6. Germline CDR1 and CDR2: SEHNR and FQNEAQ (reference sequence). In DNA, the CDR3 is TGTGCCAGCAGCTTAGCGGGACAGAGCTTAGAAGCTTTCTTT. Translation: CASSLAGQSLEAFF.

This sequence joins TRBV28 and TRBJ2-4, with a possible D match to TRBD1 (5 bases). CDR1 is MDHEN and CDR2 is SYDVKM in the germline V gene. This CDR3 spans 17 amino acids. Trimming removed 5 bases from V and 8 bases from J, with 25 bases in between. The CDR3 DNA reads as TGTGCCAGCAGTCCCGCCGGACAACCGGGTTCGACGGACATTCAGTACTTC. Its protein is CASSPAGQPGSTDIQYF. Full variable domain (remainder filled in from reference TRBV28 and TRBJ2-4): DVKVTQSSRYLVKRTGEKVFLECVQDMDHENMFWYRQDPGLGLRLIYFSYDVKMKEKGDIPEGYSVSREKKERFSLILESASTNQTSMYLCASSPAGQPGSTDIQYFGAGTRLSVL.

The chain carries TRBV9 and TRBJ2-3; TRBD2 matches 9 bases. The CDR3 consists of 16 residues. CDR1 is SGDLS, CDR2 YYNGEE, per germline. V shed 5 bases, J shed 2 bases, and the junction held 9 bases outside the gene matches. The CDR3 nucleotides are TGTGCCAGCAGTCGCTCCCTAGCGGGATCCACAGATACGCAGTATTTT. It specifies CASSRSLAGSTDTQYF.

The CDR3 region is CASLQRGKQYF. The CDR3 DNA sequence: TGTGCCAGCCTACAACGGGGGAAGCAGTACTTC. The V call is TRBV27, the J call TRBJ2-7; maybe TRBD2 (6 bases). The V end lost 8 bases, the J end lost 8 bases, and 13 bases lay between the germline ends. Germline V CDR1 and CDR2: MNHEY, SMNVEV (reference sequence). CDR3 size: 11 residues.

V is TRBV5-1 and J is TRBJ2-5, with a weak D call TRBD2 (7 bases). CDR3 length: 16 amino acids. Looked up from germline, CDR1 is SGHRS and CDR2 is YFSETQ. V shed 0 bases and J shed 5 bases, with 17 bases lying between them. As DNA, the CDR3 is TGCGCCAGCAGCTTGGGGGGATCGGGGGGCCGGGAGACCCAGTACTTC. Its protein is CASSLGGSGGRETQYF.

The chain uses TRBV18 and TRBJ2-2, with D possibly matching TRBD1 (6 bases). Germline loops: CDR1 KGHSH, CDR2 LQKENI. The germline V and J ends were trimmed by 3 bases and 1 base, with 9 bases remaining between them. The CDR3 consists of 15 residues. CDR3 sequence (DNA): TGTGCCAGCTCACCGTCGACAGGGAACACCGGGGAGCTGTTTTTT. It is translated as CASSPSTGNTGELFF.

This clone was found once. The V call is TRBV7-2, the J call TRBJ2-7, with 7 positions matching TRBD2. Looked up from germline, CDR1 is SGHTA and CDR2 is FQGNSA. The J segment lost 6 bases and the V segment lost 5 bases, leaving 10 bases of the junction unmatched. This CDR3 has 14 residues. The CDR3 region is CASSETGGPLEQYF. In DNA form, the CDR3 reads TGTGCCAGCAGCGAGACGGGGGGACCCCTCGAGCAGTACTTC.

CDR3: CASSPIAGGRYEQYF. As DNA, the CDR3 is TGTGCCAGCAGTCCGATAGCGGGGGGGCGCTACGAGCAGTACTTC. The rearrangement uses TRBV7-2 and TRBJ2-7; TRBD2 matches 11 bases. CDR1 SGHTA and CDR2 FQGNSA come from the germline V gene. The CDR3 spans 15 residues. Germline trimming cut 6 bases from V and 3 bases from J; bases unmatched to any gene: 7.

The chain has TRBV7-3 and TRBJ1-5; perhaps TRBD1 as D (5 bases). V lost 4 bases, J lost 1 base, and 14 bases lay in between. The CDR3 totals 16 residues. Germline values: CDR1 SGHTA, CDR2 FQGTGA. CDR3 region: CASSSRQIVSNQPQHF. The CDR3 bases are TGTGCCAGCAGCTCCAGACAGATTGTGAGCAATCAGCCCCAGCATTTT.

This clone was recorded once. The chain combines TRBV4-2 with TRBJ2-1; 8 bases align to TRBD2. Germline V gene sequence: CDR1 LGHNA, CDR2 YNFKEQ. The CDR3 runs 14 residues. V trimming: 4 bases; J trimming: 7 bases; junction bases outside the gene matches: 6. As DNA, the CDR3 is TGTGCCAGCAGCCCGGGGGGGCTGATAAATGAGCAGTTCTTC. The encoded protein is CASSPGGLINEQFF.

V and J are TRBV18 and TRBJ2-1; perhaps TRBD2 as D (5 bases). The CDR3 loop spans 13 amino acids. From germline, CDR1 is KGHSH and CDR2 LQKENI. Trimming left V 3 bases short and J 7 bases short, with 10 bases between. The CDR3 loop is CASSPREGNEQFF. As DNA, the CDR3 is TGTGCCAGCTCACCTAGAGAGGGTAATGAGCAGTTCTTC.

The chain employs TRBV7-3 and TRBJ2-3; TRBD2 aligns across 10 bases. Germline V CDR1 and CDR2: SGHTA, FQGTGA. V dropped 6 bases and J dropped 6; count of bases not matched to a gene: 9. This CDR3 is 15 amino acids long. This chain's CDR3 is CASRRSGGAGDTQYF. DNA for the CDR3: TGTGCCAGCAGACGAAGCGGGGGGGCCGGGGATACGCAGTATTTT.

This clone has just one count. The V gene is TRBV7-8, the J gene TRBJ2-4; 7 bases agree with TRBD2. V dropped 5 bases and J dropped 0; count of bases not matched to a gene: 16. CDR3 size: 19 residues. The germline gives CDR1 SGHVS, CDR2 FQNEAQ. CDR3 sequence (DNA): TGTGCCAGCAGCCTTTACGGGAGGACGGCTACTCTAGCCAAAAACATTCAGTACTTC. This gives the protein CASSLYGRTATLAKNIQYF.

This clone was detected only once. The chain couples TRBV27 to TRBJ2-7, with TRBD1 matching over 7 bases. CDR3 length: 15 amino acids. Germline trimming cut 6 bases from V and 3 bases from J; bases unmatched to any gene: 11. The germline V gene encodes CDR1 MNHEY and CDR2 SMNVEV (reference sequence). The CDR3 is CASRSLRDSFYEQYF. The DNA for the CDR3 is TGTGCCAGCAGGTCCCTTCGGGACAGCTTCTACGAGCAGTACTTC.

In this sample, this clone turned up a few times. The chain links TRBV5-6 to TRBJ1-2; 8 nucleotides align to TRBD1. This CDR3 has 12 amino acids. With 4 bases clipped from V and 7 bases from J, the junction kept 3 bases outside the gene matches. The germline CDR1 and CDR2 sequences are SGHDT and YYEEEE. CDR3 in amino acids: CASSRTGFGYTF. The CDR3 DNA reads as TGTGCCAGCAGCCGGACAGGGTTTGGCTACACCTTC.

The rearrangement uses TRBV10-3 and TRBJ2-5, with D possibly matching TRBD2 (6 bases). The germline V gene has CDR1 ENHRY and CDR2 SYGVKD. The CDR3 loop spans 15 amino acids. The V and J ends lost 5 bases and 4 bases respectively, with 17 bases between them. CDR3 amino acids: CAISPTRAVGETQYF. CDR3 coding DNA: TGTGCCATCAGTCCGACTAGAGCCGTGGGAGAGACCCAGTACTTC.

The V call is TRBV5-1, the J call TRBJ2-1; 15 bases match TRBD2. The CDR3 extends over 18 amino acids. Germline loops: CDR1 SGHRS, CDR2 YFSETQ. Trimming removed 4 bases from V and 3 bases from J; junction bases left unmatched: 8. The CDR3 protein is CASSRTGTSGGNYNEQFF. The DNA for the CDR3 is TGCGCCAGCAGCCGTACCGGGACTAGCGGGGGGAACTACAATGAGCAGTTCTTC.

J is TRBJ2-1 and V is TRBV30; 8 bases align to TRBD2. CDR3 length equals 14 residues. The V gene end was trimmed by 6 bases and the J gene end by 6 bases; junction bases not matched to a gene: 10. Germline V gives CDR1 GTSNPN, CDR2 SVGIG (reference sequence). The CDR3 DNA reads TGTGCCTGCGCCGGGACTAGATTTGGCAATGAGCAGTTCTTC. Encoded protein: CACAGTRFGNEQFF.

This clone has just a few counts. The chain uses TRBV30 and TRBJ2-7; TRBD2 is a possible D gene (6 bases). CDR3 size: 16 residues. V dropped 0 bases and J dropped 1 base, with 16 bases sitting between them. Germline V gene sequence: CDR1 GTSNPN, CDR2 SVGIG (reference sequence). CDR3 loop: CAWSVNQRVGSYEQYF. CDR3 coding DNA: TGTGCCTGGAGTGTCAATCAGCGGGTGGGGTCCTACGAGCAGTACTTC.

The chain recombines TRBV2 with TRBJ2-7; D remains ambiguous. Germline V lookup: CDR1 SNHLY, CDR2 FYNNEI. The CDR3 is made up of 12 amino acids. V lost 7 bases and J lost 0, with 7 bases in between. This CDR3 is CASTQDSYEQYF. For the CDR3, the DNA is TGTGCCAGCACCCAGGACTCCTACGAGCAGTACTTC.